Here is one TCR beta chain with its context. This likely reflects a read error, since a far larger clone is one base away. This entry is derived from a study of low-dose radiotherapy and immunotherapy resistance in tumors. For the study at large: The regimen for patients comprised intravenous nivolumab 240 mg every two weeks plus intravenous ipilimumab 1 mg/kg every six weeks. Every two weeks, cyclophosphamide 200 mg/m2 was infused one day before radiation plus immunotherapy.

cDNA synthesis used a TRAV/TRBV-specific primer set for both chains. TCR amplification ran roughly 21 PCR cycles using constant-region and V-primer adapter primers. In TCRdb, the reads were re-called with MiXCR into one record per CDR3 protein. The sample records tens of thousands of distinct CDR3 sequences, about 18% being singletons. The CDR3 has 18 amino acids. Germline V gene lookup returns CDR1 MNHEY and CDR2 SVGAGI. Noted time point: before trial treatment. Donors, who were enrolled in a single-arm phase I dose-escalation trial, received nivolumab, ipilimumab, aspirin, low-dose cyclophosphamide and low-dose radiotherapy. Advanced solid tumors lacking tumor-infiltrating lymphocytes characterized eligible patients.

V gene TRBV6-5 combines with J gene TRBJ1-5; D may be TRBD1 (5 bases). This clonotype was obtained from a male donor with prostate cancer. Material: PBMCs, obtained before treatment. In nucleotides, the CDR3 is TGTGCCAACAGTCACCCTCGGGGGAGGGTGGTTGGCAATCAGCCCCAGCATTTT. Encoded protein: CANSHPRGRVVGNQPQHF.